This passage covers 31 T cell receptor beta chains from one sample sequenced in a study of pediatric ulcerative colitis. During colonoscopy, one to two rectal pinch biopsies were collected. The method was immunoSEQ multiplex PCR; TCRdb's version includes in-frame clones alone and lacks a portion of them. The sample yields some 15,000 clones, more than 75% seen once. Sequencing input: gut tissue. The receptor set was obtained from a boy younger than 18 who was a control in a study of pediatric ulcerative colitis.

In nucleotides, the CDR3 is TGTGCTAGTGGCCGGAGTGGAGCAGATACGCAGTATTTT. It is translated as CASGRSGADTQYF. This chain joins TRBV12-5 and TRBJ2-3; D is uncertain. CDR1 LGHNT and CDR2 FRNRAP come from the germline V gene. There are 13 residues in the CDR3. V gave up 6 bases and J gave up 4 bases, with 11 bases separating them.

The V gene is TRBV27, the J gene TRBJ2-3; 7 bases match TRBD1. V dropped 5 bases and J dropped 3; count of bases not matched to a gene: 5. CDR3 length equals 14 residues. In germline, CDR1 is MNHEY, CDR2 SMNVEV (reference sequence). The CDR3 region is CASSPATGTDTQYF. The CDR3 region has the DNA TGTGCCAGCAGTCCGGCGACAGGGACAGATACGCAGTATTTT.

V and J are TRBV6-6 and TRBJ1-5, with D uncertain. Germline-derived CDR1 and CDR2 are MNHNY and SVGAGI (reference sequence). The CDR3 covers 13 residues. V was shortened by 7 bases and J by 7 bases, with 14 bases between the two germline ends. Written as DNA, the CDR3 is TGTGCCAGCACTCCCGGTCCATCCCAGCCCCAGCATTTT. Translation: CASTPGPSQPQHF.

This chain connects TRBV5-1 to TRBJ2-1; weak D call: TRBD1 (5 bases). Germline-derived CDR1 and CDR2 are SGHRS and YFSETQ. Trimming left V 1 base short and J 8 bases short, with 22 bases between. The CDR3 runs to 17 residues. CDR3 residues: CASSLLRGRDERDEQFF. CDR3 nucleotide sequence: TGCGCCAGCAGCTTGCTTAGGGGTAGGGATGAAAGGGATGAGCAGTTCTTC.

In its sample, this clone was seen a few times. The chain combines TRBV6-5 with TRBJ1-5, with D tentatively TRBD1 (5 bases). Germline CDR1 MNHEY, CDR2 SVGAGI. With 4 bases removed from V and 6 bases from J, the gap between germline ends came to 10 bases. The CDR3 sequence is 13 residues long. The CDR3 coding sequence is TGTGCCAGCAGTTCGCAGGGAGCTCAGCCCCAGCATTTT. This translates into CASSSQGAQPQHF.

The rearrangement links TRBV7-9 to TRBJ2-3, with TRBD2 identical over 8 bases. Germline V gene lookup returns CDR1 SEHNR and CDR2 FQNEAQ (reference sequence). This CDR3 contains 15 residues. The J segment lost 4 bases and the V segment lost 2 bases, leaving 5 bases of the junction unmatched. DNA for the CDR3: TGTGCCAGCAGCTTAACCGGAGCGGGAGCAGATACGCAGTATTTT. Its translation: CASSLTGAGADTQYF.

This clone came up once. V gene TRBV18 combines with J gene TRBJ1-4; 8 bases fit TRBD1. Germline lookup yields CDR1 KGHSH and CDR2 LQKENI. This CDR3 comprises 21 residues. The V and J ends lost 2 bases and 8 bases, in that order; junction bases with no gene match: 25. The chain's CDR3 is CASSPSIFSGQGDAIGEKLFF. CDR3 bases: TGTGCCAGCTCACCATCAATTTTCTCCGGACAGGGTGACGCAATTGGAGAAAAACTGTTTTTT.

The chain has TRBV6-5 and TRBJ1-4, with TRBD1 identical over 7 bases. Per germline, CDR1 MNHEY and CDR2 SVGAGI. J gave up 3 bases and V 7 bases, and 5 bases lay outside the gene matches. The CDR3 spans 14 residues. The CDR3 sequence is CASNTGTANEKLFF. As DNA, the CDR3 is TGTGCCAGCAATACCGGGACAGCTAATGAAAAACTGTTTTTT.

The CDR3 region is CASSQLAGGKETQYF. CDR3 sequence (DNA): TGTGCCAGCAGCCAACTAGCGGGAGGCAAGGAGACCCAGTACTTC. The V call is TRBV7-2, the J call TRBJ2-5, with 12 positions matching TRBD2. Germline V gives CDR1 SGHTA, CDR2 FQGNSA. CDR3 length: 15 residues. V was clipped by 5 bases and J by 5 bases; unmatched bases: 6.

The chain links TRBV18 to TRBJ1-2; the D gene is possibly TRBD1 (5 bases). The CDR3 totals 13 residues. V was shortened by 4 bases and J by 4 bases, with 10 bases between the two germline ends. Germline CDR1 KGHSH, CDR2 LQKENI. The CDR3 sequence is CASSRLQVYGYTF. In nucleotides, the CDR3 is TGTGCCAGCTCACGTCTACAGGTCTATGGCTACACCTTC.

The chain combines TRBV9 with TRBJ1-1, with TRBD1 as a possible D gene (5 bases). Germline V gene lookup returns CDR1 SGDLS and CDR2 YYNGEE. The CDR3 has 13 amino acids. The V and J ends lost 7 bases and 2 bases respectively, with 12 bases between them. The CDR3 DNA reads as TGTGCCAGCGCCGACAGCACAAACACTGAAGCTTTCTTT. It specifies CASADSTNTEAFF.

The chain employs TRBV9 and TRBJ2-4, with TRBD1 identical over 10 bases. The CDR3 is 19 amino acids. Germline CDR1 reads SGDLS; CDR2 reads YYNGEE. Trimming cost V 3 bases and J 0 bases; bases outside gene matches: 12. CDR3 sequence: CASSELGTGAAGAKNIQYF. The DNA for the CDR3 is TGTGCCAGCAGCGAACTGGGGACAGGGGCCGCGGGAGCCAAAAACATTCAGTACTTC.

V and J are TRBV6-4 and TRBJ2-1; D unclear. This CDR3 is built from 12 residues. V was shortened by 4 bases and J by 10 bases, with 11 bases between the two germline ends. The germline gives CDR1 MRHNA, CDR2 SNTAGT. The CDR3 DNA sequence: TGTGCCAGCAGTGCTGGTTTAGGGGAGCAGTTCTTC. It encodes CASSAGLGEQFF.

This clone was counted a few times. The chain couples TRBV19 to TRBJ2-1; 9 nucleotides line up with TRBD2. The junction had 1 base not matched to a gene; V was cut back by 4 bases and J by 6 bases. The CDR3 has 13 amino acids. Germline CDR1 is LNHDA and CDR2 is SQIVND (reference sequence). CDR3 sequence: CASSSGRGNEQFF. The CDR3 region has the DNA TGTGCCAGTAGTAGCGGGAGGGGCAATGAGCAGTTCTTC.

This rearrangement joins TRBV2 to TRBJ1-2; possible D gene TRBD1, 5 bases. The V gene lost 0 bases and the J gene lost 5 bases, with 13 bases spanning the gap. Germline assignment: CDR1 SNHLY and CDR2 FYNNEI. This CDR3 is built from 15 residues. The CDR3 DNA follows: TGTGCCAGCAGTGAAGCCATCCGGGACCGGTATGGCTACACCTTC. Its protein is CASSEAIRDRYGYTF.

The V gene is TRBV27, the J gene TRBJ2-2; weak D call: TRBD1 (6 bases). Germline values: CDR1 MNHEY, CDR2 SMNVEV (reference sequence). This CDR3 contains 16 residues. V lost 5 bases, J lost 0 bases, and 13 bases lay in between. The CDR3 loop reads CASSEGDTPNTGELFF. As DNA, the CDR3 is TGTGCCAGCAGTGAGGGGGACACCCCGAACACCGGGGAGCTGTTTTTT.

The genes are TRBV10-3 and TRBJ1-1; no clear D. CDR1 and CDR2 (germline): ENHRY, SYGVKD. This CDR3 comprises 12 residues. Trimming took off 11 bases at V and 3 bases at J, with 13 bases between the two ends. The CDR3 region is CASQTGDTEAFF. CDR3 nucleotide sequence: TGTGCCTCCCAAACCGGGGACACTGAAGCTTTCTTT.

The rearrangement uses TRBV5-1 and TRBJ1-5; 11 bases line up with TRBD1. The CDR3 covers 15 residues. Germline-derived CDR1 and CDR2 are SGHRS and YFSETQ. The ends lost 4 bases at V and 6 bases at J; junction bases unmatched: 6. CDR3 DNA sequence: TGCGCCAGCAGCGTCGGACAGGGGGCAGGTCAGCCCCAGCATTTT. Translation: CASSVGQGAGQPQHF.

This chain uses TRBV7-6 with TRBJ2-3; weak D call: TRBD2 (6 bases). This CDR3 has 15 amino acids. The V and J ends lost 5 bases and 3 bases respectively, with 15 bases between them. Germline-derived CDR1 and CDR2 are SGHVS and FNYEAQ. The CDR3 spells CASSLGPGGTDTQYF. The CDR3 DNA sequence: TGTGCCAGCAGCCTGGGACCCGGAGGGACAGATACGCAGTATTTT.

For the CDR3, the DNA is TGTGCCACCAGCAGCGGACAGTCCCAAGGTTGGGACACTGAAGCTTTCTTT. Amino acid sequence: CATSSGQSQGWDTEAFF. The rearrangement uses TRBV15 and TRBJ1-1; D is perhaps TRBD1 (6 bases). V was cut by 3 bases and J by 3 bases, with 20 bases left in between. The CDR3 is made up of 17 amino acids. The germline CDR1 and CDR2 sequences are LNHNV and YYDKDF (reference sequence).

The count of this clone is one. This chain connects TRBV5-1 to TRBJ2-5; 9 bases are a match to TRBD1. The junction had 8 bases not matched to a gene; V was cut back by 5 bases and J by 3 bases. This CDR3 comprises 15 residues. Per the germline V gene, CDR1 is SGHRS and CDR2 is YFSETQ. The chain's CDR3 is CASRDDRGIKETQYF. CDR3 DNA sequence: TGCGCCAGCAGAGATGACAGGGGGATTAAAGAGACCCAGTACTTC.

The chain recombines TRBV12-5 with TRBJ2-7; no firm D call. There are 13 residues in the CDR3. V lost 7 bases, J lost 2 bases, and 12 bases lay in between. CDR1 and CDR2 (germline): LGHNT, FRNRAP. The CDR3 region is CASATPPAYEQYF. CDR3 nucleotides: TGTGCTAGTGCCACCCCCCCTGCCTACGAGCAGTACTTC.

V usage is TRBV9 and J usage is TRBJ1-2, with 7 bases lining up with TRBD1. V trimming: 4 bases; J trimming: 0 bases; junction bases outside the gene matches: 3. Germline loops: CDR1 SGDLS, CDR2 YYNGEE. This CDR3 contains 14 residues. The CDR3 DNA follows: TGTGCCAGCAGCTACGGGACAGCTAACTATGGCTACACCTTC. Protein: CASSYGTANYGYTF. Using reference TRBV9 and TRBJ1-2 for the parts outside the CDR3, the full variable domain is DSGVTQTPKHLITATGQRVTLRCSPRSGDLSVYWYQQSLDQGLQFLIQYYNGEERAKGNILERFSAQQFPDLHSELNLSSLELGDSALYFCASSYGTANYGYTFGSGTRLTVV.

The chain links TRBV7-6 to TRBJ2-1; D ambiguous. The CDR3 runs to 13 residues. V lost 8 bases and J lost 0, with 8 bases in between. The germline CDR1 and CDR2 sequences are SGHVS and FNYEAQ. CDR3 amino acids: CASGSGSYNEQFF. The CDR3 DNA is TGTGCCAGCGGTTCGGGCTCCTACAATGAGCAGTTCTTC.

This clone appeared a single time. This rearrangement joins TRBV5-1 to TRBJ1-1; D is unresolved. The CDR3 totals 13 residues. V was clipped by 4 bases and J by 3 bases, with 10 bases between them. CDR1 and CDR2 (germline): SGHRS, YFSETQ. The CDR3 DNA follows: TGCGCCAGCAGCCAACGCAGTGACACTGAAGCTTTCTTT. Translating it yields CASSQRSDTEAFF. Complete variable domain (other parts from reference TRBV5-1 and TRBJ1-1): KAGVTQTPRYLIKTRGQQVTLSCSPISGHRSVSWYQQTPGQGLQFLFEYFSETQRNKGNFPGRFSGRQFSNSRSEMNVSTLELGDSALYLCASSQRSDTEAFFGQGTRLTVV.

In its sample, this clone was seen a few times. The J gene is TRBJ2-2, the V gene TRBV6-1, with no clear D. The germline V gene encodes CDR1 MNHNS and CDR2 SASEGT. V lost 5 bases to trimming and J lost 5 bases, with 6 bases between them. The CDR3 length is 12 residues. This CDR3 reads CASSPRTGELFF. The CDR3 DNA reads as TGTGCCAGCAGTCCCCGAACCGGGGAGCTGTTTTTT.

V gene TRBV4-3 combines with J gene TRBJ2-3; 15 nucleotides match TRBD2. The J segment lost 5 bases and the V segment lost 4 bases, leaving 7 bases of the junction unmatched. The CDR3 sequence is 17 residues long. The germline gives CDR1 LGHNA, CDR2 YSLEER. The CDR3 loop is CASSRGLAGGGRDTQYF. The CDR3 DNA reads as TGCGCCAGCAGCCGCGGACTAGCGGGGGGGGGCAGAGATACGCAGTATTTT.

The chain has TRBV28 and TRBJ2-5; maybe TRBD2 (6 bases). Looked up from germline, CDR1 is MDHEN and CDR2 is SYDVKM. The CDR3 length is 12 residues. V was shortened by 7 bases and J by 7 bases, with 13 bases between the two germline ends. The CDR3 DNA sequence: TGTGCCAGCAAGTTGTCCGGGGGGACCCAGTACTTC. Translated, it gives CASKLSGGTQYF.

The V call is TRBV7-9, the J call TRBJ2-2; D is uncertain. CDR1 and CDR2 (germline): SEHNR, FQNEAQ (reference sequence). V was trimmed by 2 bases and J by 5 bases, leaving 6 bases between them. The CDR3 has 13 amino acids. The CDR3 DNA reads TGTGCCAGCAGCTTAATCGGGACCGGGGAGCTGTTTTTT. Translated, it gives CASSLIGTGELFF.

The chain joins TRBV25-1 to TRBJ2-3; D remains unclear. Germline CDR1 reads MGHDK; CDR2 reads SYGVNS. V gave up 0 bases and J gave up 0 bases, with 7 bases separating them. The CDR3 consists of 15 residues. The CDR3 loop reads CASSEYSTSTDTQYF. The CDR3 region has the DNA TGTGCCAGCAGTGAATACAGTACTAGCACAGATACGCAGTATTTT.

The chain links TRBV4-3 to TRBJ2-3, with D possibly TRBD1 on 5 matching bases. Per germline, CDR1 LGHNA and CDR2 YSLEER. V dropped 0 bases and J dropped 7 bases, with 8 bases sitting between them. This CDR3 has 13 amino acids. The DNA for the CDR3 is TGCGCCAGCAGCCAAGAGACAGCCAATACGCAGTATTTT. Translation gives CASSQETANTQYF.